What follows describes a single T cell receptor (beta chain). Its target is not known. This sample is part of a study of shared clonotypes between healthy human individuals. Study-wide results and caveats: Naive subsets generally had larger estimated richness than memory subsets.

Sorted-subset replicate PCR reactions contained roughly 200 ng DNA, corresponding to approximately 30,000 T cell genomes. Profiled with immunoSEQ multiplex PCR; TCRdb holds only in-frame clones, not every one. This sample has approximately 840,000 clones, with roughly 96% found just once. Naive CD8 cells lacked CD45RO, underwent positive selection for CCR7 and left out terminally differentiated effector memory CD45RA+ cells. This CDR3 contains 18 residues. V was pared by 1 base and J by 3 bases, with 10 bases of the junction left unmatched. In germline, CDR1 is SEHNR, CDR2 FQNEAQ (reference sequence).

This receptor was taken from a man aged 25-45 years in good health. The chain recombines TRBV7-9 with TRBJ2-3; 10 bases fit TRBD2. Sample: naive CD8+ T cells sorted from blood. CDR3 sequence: CASSLVKILAGNTDTQYF. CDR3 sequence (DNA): TGTGCCAGCAGCTTAGTTAAAATACTAGCGGGGAATACAGATACGCAGTATTTT.